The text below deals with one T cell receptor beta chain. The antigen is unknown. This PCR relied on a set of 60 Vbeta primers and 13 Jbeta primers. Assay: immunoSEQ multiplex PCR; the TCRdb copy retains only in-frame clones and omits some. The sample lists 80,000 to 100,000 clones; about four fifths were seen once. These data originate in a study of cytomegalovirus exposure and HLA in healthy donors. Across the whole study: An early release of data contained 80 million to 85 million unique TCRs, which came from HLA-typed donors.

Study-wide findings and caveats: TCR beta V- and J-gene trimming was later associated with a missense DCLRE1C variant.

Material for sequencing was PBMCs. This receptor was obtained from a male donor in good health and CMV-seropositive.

In nucleotides, the CDR3 is TGTGCCAGCAGTGACCTCGGGGGGGGGATGGATACGCAGTATTTT. It encodes CASSDLGGGMDTQYF. The chain uses TRBV6-4 and TRBJ2-3; TRBD2 matches 8 bases. Germline CDR1 is MRHNA and CDR2 is SNTAGT. This CDR3 is built from 15 residues. The V segment lost 2 bases and the J segment 6 bases; nucleotides outside the gene matches: 7.